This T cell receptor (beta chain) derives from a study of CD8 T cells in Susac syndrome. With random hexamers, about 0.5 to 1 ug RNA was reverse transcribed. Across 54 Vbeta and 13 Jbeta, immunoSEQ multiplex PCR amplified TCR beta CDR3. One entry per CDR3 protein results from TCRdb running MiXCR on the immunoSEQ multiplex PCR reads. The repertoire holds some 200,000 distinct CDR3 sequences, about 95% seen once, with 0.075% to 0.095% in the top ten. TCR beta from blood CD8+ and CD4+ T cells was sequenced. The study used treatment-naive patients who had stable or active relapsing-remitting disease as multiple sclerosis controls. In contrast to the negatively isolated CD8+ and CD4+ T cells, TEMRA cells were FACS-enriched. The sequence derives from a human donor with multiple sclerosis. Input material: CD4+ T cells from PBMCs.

CDR3: CASTGDRGMSGYTF. CDR3 DNA: TGTGCCAGCACCGGGGACAGGGGAATGTCGGGCTACACCTTC. V and J are TRBV2 and TRBJ1-2, with 10 bases lining up with TRBD1. V gave up 7 bases and J gave up 8 bases; unmatched junction bases: 10. CDR1 and CDR2 from the germline V gene are SNHLY and FYNNEI. CDR3 length: 14 amino acids. The full variable domain, with the rest looked up from reference TRBV2 and TRBJ1-2, is EPEVTQTPSHQVTQMGQEVILRCVPISNHLYFYWYRQILGQKVEFLVSFYNNEISEKSEIFDDQFSVERPDGSNFTLKIRSTKLEDSAMYFCASTGDRGMSGYTFGSGTRLTVV.